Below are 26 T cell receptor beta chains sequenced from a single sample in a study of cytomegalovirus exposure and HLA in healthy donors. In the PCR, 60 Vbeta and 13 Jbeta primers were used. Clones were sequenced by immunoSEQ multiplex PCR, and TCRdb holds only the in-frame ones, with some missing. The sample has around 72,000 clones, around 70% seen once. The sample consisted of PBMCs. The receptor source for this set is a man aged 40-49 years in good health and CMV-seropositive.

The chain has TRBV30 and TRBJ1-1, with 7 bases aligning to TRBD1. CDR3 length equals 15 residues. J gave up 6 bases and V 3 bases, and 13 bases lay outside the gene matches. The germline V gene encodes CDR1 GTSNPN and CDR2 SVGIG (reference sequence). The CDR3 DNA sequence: TGTGCCTGGAGCCAAAGGGGGCTAACATTCGCTGAAGCTTTCTTT. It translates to CAWSQRGLTFAEAFF.

The CDR3 nucleotides are TGTGCCAGCAGCTTAGTACGAAACAGGGGGAATGAGCAGTTCTTC. Translation: CASSLVRNRGNEQFF. The chain recombines TRBV7-8 with TRBJ2-1, with 8 positions matching TRBD1. Trimming at V came to 1 base and at J to 7 bases, leaving 6 bases not matched to a gene. The germline V gene encodes CDR1 SGHVS and CDR2 FQNEAQ. The CDR3 runs 15 residues. The entire variable domain, with the rest obtained from reference TRBV7-8 and TRBJ2-1, is as follows: GAGVSQSPRYKVAKRGQDVALRCDPISGHVSLFWYQQALGQGPEFLTYFQNEAQLDKSGLPSDRFFAERPEGSVSTLKIQRTQQEDSAVYLCASSLVRNRGNEQFFGPGTRLTVL.

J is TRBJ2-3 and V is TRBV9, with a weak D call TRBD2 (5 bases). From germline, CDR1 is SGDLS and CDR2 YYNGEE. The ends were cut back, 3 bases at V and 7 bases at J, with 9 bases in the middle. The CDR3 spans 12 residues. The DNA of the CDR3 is TGTGCCAGCAGCGGACTACGTAATACGCAGTATTTT. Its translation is CASSGLRNTQYF. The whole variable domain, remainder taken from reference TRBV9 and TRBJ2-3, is DSGVTQTPKHLITATGQRVTLRCSPRSGDLSVYWYQQSLDQGLQFLIQYYNGEERAKGNILERFSAQQFPDLHSELNLSSLELGDSALYFCASSGLRNTQYFGPGTRLTVL.

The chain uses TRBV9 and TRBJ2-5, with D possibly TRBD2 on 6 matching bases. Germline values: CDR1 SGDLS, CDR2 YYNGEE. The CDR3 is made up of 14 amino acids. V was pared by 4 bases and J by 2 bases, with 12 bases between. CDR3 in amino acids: CASSPGDGQETQYF. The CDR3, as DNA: TGTGCCAGCAGCCCGGGGGACGGGCAAGAGACCCAGTACTTC.

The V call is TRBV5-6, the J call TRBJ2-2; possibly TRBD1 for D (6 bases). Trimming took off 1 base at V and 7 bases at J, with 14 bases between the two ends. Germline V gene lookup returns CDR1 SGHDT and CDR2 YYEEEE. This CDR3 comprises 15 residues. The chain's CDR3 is CASSLFWGPVGELFF. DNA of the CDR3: TGTGCCAGCAGCTTGTTTTGGGGGCCAGTCGGGGAGCTGTTTTTT.

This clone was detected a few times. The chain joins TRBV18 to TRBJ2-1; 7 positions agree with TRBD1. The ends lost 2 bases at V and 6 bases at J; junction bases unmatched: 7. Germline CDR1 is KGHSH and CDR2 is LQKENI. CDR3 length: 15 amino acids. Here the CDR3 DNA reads TGTGCCAGCTCACCAGGCAGGACAGGCTCCAATGAGCAGTTCTTC. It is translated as CASSPGRTGSNEQFF. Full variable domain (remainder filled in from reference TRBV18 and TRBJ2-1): NAGVMQNPRHLVRRRGQEARLRCSPMKGHSHVYWYRQLPEEGLKFMVYLQKENIIDESGMPKERFSAEFPKEGPSILRIQQVVRGDSAAYFCASSPGRTGSNEQFFGPGTRLTVL.

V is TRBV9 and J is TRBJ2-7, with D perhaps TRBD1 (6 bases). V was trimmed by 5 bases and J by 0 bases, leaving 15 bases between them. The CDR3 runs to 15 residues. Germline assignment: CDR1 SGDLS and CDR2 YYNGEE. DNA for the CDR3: TGTGCCAGCAGTCAAAGACAGGATAACTCCTACGAGCAGTACTTC. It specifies CASSQRQDNSYEQYF.

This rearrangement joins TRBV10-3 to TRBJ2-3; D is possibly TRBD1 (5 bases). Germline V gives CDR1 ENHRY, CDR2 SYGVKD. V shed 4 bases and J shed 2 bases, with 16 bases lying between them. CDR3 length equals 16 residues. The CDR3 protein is CAISAGQGRPTDTQYF. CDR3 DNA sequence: TGTGCCATCAGTGCCGGGCAGGGTAGACCCACAGATACGCAGTATTTT.

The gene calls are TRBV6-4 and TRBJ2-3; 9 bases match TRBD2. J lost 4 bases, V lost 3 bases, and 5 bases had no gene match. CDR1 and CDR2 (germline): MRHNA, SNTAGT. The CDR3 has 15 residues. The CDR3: CASSEGGGAADTQYF. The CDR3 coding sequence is TGTGCCAGCAGTGAAGGCGGGGGGGCGGCAGATACGCAGTATTTT.

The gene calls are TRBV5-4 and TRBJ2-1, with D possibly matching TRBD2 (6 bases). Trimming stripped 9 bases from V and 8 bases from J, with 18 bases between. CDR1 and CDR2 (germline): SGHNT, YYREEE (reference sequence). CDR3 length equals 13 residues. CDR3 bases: TGTGCCATCACTACTGGGGGGATCCATGAGCAGTTCTTC. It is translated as CAITTGGIHEQFF.

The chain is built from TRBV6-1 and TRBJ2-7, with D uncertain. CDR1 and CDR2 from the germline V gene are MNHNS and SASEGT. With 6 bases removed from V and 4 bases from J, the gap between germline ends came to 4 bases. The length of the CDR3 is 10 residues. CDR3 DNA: TGTGCCAGCAGGACTTACGAGCAGTACTTC. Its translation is CASRTYEQYF.

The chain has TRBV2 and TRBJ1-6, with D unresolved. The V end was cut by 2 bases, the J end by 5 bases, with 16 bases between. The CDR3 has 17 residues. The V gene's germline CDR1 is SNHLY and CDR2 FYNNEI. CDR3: CASSEFNQPVDNSPLHF. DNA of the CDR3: TGTGCCAGCAGTGAATTTAATCAACCGGTAGATAATTCACCCCTCCACTTT.

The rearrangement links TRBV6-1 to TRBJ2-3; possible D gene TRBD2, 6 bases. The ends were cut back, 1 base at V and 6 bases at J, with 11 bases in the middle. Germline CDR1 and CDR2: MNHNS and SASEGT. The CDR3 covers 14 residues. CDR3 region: CASSEVGLDDTQYF. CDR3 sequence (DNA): TGTGCCAGCAGTGAAGTGGGACTGGACGATACGCAGTATTTT.

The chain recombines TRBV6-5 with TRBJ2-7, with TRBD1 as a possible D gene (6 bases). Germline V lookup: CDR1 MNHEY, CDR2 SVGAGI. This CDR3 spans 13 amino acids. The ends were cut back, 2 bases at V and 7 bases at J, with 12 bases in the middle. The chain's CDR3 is CASSYGGPSEQYF. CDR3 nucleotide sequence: TGTGCCAGCAGTTACGGGGGCCCCTCGGAGCAGTACTTC.

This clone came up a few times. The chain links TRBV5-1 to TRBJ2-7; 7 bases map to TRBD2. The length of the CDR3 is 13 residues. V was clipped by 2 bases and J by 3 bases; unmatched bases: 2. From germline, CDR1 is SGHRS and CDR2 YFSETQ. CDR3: CASSFASGYEQYF. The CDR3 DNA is TGCGCCAGCAGCTTCGCTAGCGGCTACGAGCAGTACTTC.

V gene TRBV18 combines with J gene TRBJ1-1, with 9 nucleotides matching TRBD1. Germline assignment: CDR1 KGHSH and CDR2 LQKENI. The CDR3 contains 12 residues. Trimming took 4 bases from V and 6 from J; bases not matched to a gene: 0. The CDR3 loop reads CASSHRGPEAFF. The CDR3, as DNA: TGTGCCAGCTCACACAGGGGGCCTGAAGCTTTCTTT.

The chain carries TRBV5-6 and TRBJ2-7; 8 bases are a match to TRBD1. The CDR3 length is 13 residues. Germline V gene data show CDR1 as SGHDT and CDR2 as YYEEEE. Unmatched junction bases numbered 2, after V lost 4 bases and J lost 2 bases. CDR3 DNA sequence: TGTGCCAGCAGCCGGACAGGGACCTACGAGCAGTACTTC. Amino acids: CASSRTGTYEQYF.

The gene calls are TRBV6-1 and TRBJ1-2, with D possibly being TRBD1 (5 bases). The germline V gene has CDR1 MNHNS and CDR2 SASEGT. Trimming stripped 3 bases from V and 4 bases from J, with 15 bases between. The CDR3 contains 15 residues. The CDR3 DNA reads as TGTGCCAGCAGTGATTCTCTCGGGACTGTCTATGGCTACACCTTC. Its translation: CASSDSLGTVYGYTF.

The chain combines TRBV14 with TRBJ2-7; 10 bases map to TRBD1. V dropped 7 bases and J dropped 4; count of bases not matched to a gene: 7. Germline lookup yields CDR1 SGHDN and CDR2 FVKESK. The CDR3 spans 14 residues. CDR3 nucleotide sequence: TGTGCCAGCAACCGGTGGGGACAGGGGTACGAGCAGTACTTC. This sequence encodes CASNRWGQGYEQYF.

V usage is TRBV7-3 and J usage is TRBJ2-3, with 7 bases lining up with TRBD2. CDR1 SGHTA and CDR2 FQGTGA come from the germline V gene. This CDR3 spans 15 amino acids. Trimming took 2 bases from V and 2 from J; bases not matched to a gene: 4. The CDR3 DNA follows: TGTGCCAGCAGCTTAGGCGGGGGAGACACAGATACGCAGTATTTT. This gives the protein CASSLGGGDTDTQYF.

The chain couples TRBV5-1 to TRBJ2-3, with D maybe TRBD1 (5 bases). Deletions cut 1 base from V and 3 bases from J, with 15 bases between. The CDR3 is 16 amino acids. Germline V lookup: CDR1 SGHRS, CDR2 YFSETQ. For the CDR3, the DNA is TGCGCCAGCAGCTTGTCCCAGGGCCGGGTTACAGATACGCAGTATTTT. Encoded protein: CASSLSQGRVTDTQYF.

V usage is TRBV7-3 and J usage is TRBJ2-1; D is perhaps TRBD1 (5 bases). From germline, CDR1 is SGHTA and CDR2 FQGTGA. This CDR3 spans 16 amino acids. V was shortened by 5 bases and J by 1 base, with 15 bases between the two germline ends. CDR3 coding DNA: TGTGCCAGCAGCGCTTCAGGGTTCGCATCCTACAATGAGCAGTTCTTC. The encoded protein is CASSASGFASYNEQFF.

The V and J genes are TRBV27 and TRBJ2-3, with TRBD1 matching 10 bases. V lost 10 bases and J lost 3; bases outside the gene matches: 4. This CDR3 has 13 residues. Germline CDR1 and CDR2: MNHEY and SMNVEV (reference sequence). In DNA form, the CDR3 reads TGTGCCACCAGGGACAGGGGAACAGATACGCAGTATTTT. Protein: CATRDRGTDTQYF.

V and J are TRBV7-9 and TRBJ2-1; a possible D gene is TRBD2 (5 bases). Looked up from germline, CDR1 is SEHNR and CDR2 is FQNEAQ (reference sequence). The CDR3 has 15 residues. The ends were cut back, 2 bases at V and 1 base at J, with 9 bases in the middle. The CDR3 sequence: CASSLFGVSYNEQFF. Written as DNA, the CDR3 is TGTGCCAGCAGCTTATTCGGGGTTTCCTACAATGAGCAGTTCTTC.

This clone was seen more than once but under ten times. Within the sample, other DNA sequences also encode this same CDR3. CDR3 amino acids: CASSQGLASSEQYF. CDR3 bases: TGCGCCAGCAGCCAAGGACTAGCATCGAGCGAGCAGTACTTC. This chain uses TRBV4-3 with TRBJ2-7; 7 nucleotides match TRBD2. The CDR3 covers 14 residues. Germline trimming cut 1 base from V and 6 bases from J; bases unmatched to any gene: 6. Germline values: CDR1 LGHNA, CDR2 YSLEER.

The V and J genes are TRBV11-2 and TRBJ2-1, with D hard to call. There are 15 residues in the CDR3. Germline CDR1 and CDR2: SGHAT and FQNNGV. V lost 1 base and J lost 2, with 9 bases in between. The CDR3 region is CASSLVGNTYNEQFF. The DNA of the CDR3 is TGTGCCAGCAGCTTAGTTGGTAACACCTACAATGAGCAGTTCTTC.